This T cell receptor (beta chain) was identified in a study of blood T cell repertoires in COVID-19. The CDR3 length is 13 residues. Trimming left V 3 bases short and J 7 bases short, with 11 bases between. Germline loops: CDR1 MDHEN, CDR2 SYDVKM. The data were produced by immunoSEQ multiplex PCR, yet TCRdb's version contains in-frame clones alone and is incomplete. The repertoire holds around 160,000 clones, with 65% to 85% as singletons. V usage is TRBV28 and J usage is TRBJ2-3, with D possibly TRBD1 on 6 matching bases. This receptor was identified in a man in his sixties with active or convalescent COVID-19. Sequenced material: peripheral blood. In DNA form, the CDR3 reads TGTGCCAGCAGTTTGCCAGGGGTAAATACGCAGTATTTT. Encoded protein: CASSLPGVNTQYF.